The present T cell receptor (beta chain) was sequenced within a study of vaccination effects on CD4 cells after COVID-19. Study details: Two-dose BNT162b2 or mRNA-1273 vaccination was given to participants.

As regards this clone: Its antigen is as yet unknown.

V shed 7 bases, J shed 4 bases, and the junction held 8 bases outside the gene matches. Per germline, CDR1 LNHDA and CDR2 SQIVND (reference sequence). This CDR3 is built from 15 residues. Profiled with immunoSEQ multiplex PCR; TCRdb holds only in-frame clones, not every one. The table includes about 27,000 clones, around 70% detected once. The study, taken as a whole, reports: There were few convalescent patients in the study and no early post-infection timepoints.

Antigen-specific CD4+ T cell clonotypes were called by their expansion after viral peptide-pool culture in ViraFEST. Cultured cells yielded isolated CD4+ T cells after less than 11 days. Nucleocapsid antibodies were negative in the vaccine recipients, who had never had SARS-CoV-2 infection. Wells each received under 2.5 million PBMC, cultured with around 9.3 IU/ml IL-2 and about 9.3 ug/ml peptides. The sequence was obtained from a human donor who received a COVID-19 vaccine. The V call is TRBV19, the J call TRBJ2-1, with 9 nucleotides matching TRBD2. The source was CD4+ T cells from PBMCs cultured with SARS-CoV-2 spike peptides, collected before COVID-19 vaccination. The CDR3 sequence is CASKRREGGYNEQFF. In nucleotides, the CDR3 is TGTGCCAGTAAACGGCGGGAGGGCGGTTACAATGAGCAGTTCTTC.